The rows below give T cell receptor beta chains drawn from one sample of a study of early T cells in non-severe SARS-CoV-2 infection. MiXCR, applied by TCRdb to the 5' RACE reads, yields one record per CDR3 protein. The sample lists fewer than 75,000 distinct CDR3 sequences, around 20% occurring once. The specimen comprised whole blood, sampled at baseline. The origin of the receptors is an adult who was a healthcare worker with PCR-confirmed SARS-CoV-2 infection or an uninfected control (not recorded which). Each CDR3 is given with its conserved first and last residue. Fields, in order: D gene, J gene, V gene, clone size, CDR3 DNA, CDR3 protein. The D gene is left open where the match is weak. Clone size is given for some rows only: seen once, a few or many times, or a class if the clone is expanded.

>.|TRBJ1-2|TRBV6-5|.
TGTGCCAGCAGTGAGACAGGTGCTTATGGATACACCTTC
CASSETGAYGYTF
>TRBD2|TRBJ2-1|TRBV6-5|.
TGTGCCAGCAGTTACCGGGGGGGCCTTAGCCAGGAGCAGTTCTTC
CASSYRGGLSQEQFF
>.|TRBJ2-7|TRBV19|.
TGTGCCAGTAGTGACGGGTCCCTCTACGAGCAGTACTTC
CASSDGSLYEQYF
>.|TRBJ1-5|TRBV20-1|few
TGCAGCGCTAAGGACGCGGGGTATGGCAATCAGCCCCAGCATTTT
CSAKDAGYGNQPQHF
>.|TRBJ1-5|TRBV20-1|few
TGCAGTGCTAGAACTAACAGGAATCAGCCCCAGCATTTT
CSARTNRNQPQHF
>TRBD1|TRBJ1-2|TRBV20-1|few
TGCAGTGCTAGTCCGACAGGGTCTACTATGGGCTACACCTTC
CSASPTGSTMGYTF
>.|TRBJ2-2|TRBV27|.
TGTGCCAGCAGCATATATAAGTCCGGGACGGCGGCGGGGGAGCTGTTTTTT
CASSIYKSGTAAGELFF
>.|TRBJ1-6|TRBV4-3|few
TGCGCCAGCAGCCAAGATTCGGGGGCAGGGAATTCACCCCTCCACTTT
CASSQDSGAGNSPLHF
>TRBD2|TRBJ2-1|TRBV20-1|many
TGCAGTGCTAGTGGCGGGAGAGCTGATGATGAGCAGTTCTTC
CSASGGRADDEQFF
>TRBD1|TRBJ1-1|TRBV20-1|medium-sized
TGCAGTGCTGGGGGACAGGGGGCGGCTGAAGCTTTCTTT
CSAGGQGAAEAFF
>TRBD1|TRBJ2-7|TRBV20-1|many
TGCAGTGCTATAACCTTGGACAGGGGCTACGAGCAGTACTTC
CSAITLDRGYEQYF
>.|TRBJ2-7|TRBV7-6|.
TGTGCCAGCAGCTTATTAGGGGCCGACTCCTACGAGCAGTACTTC
CASSLLGADSYEQYF
>TRBD1|TRBJ1-1|TRBV6-1|few
TGTGCCAGCTCTACAGGGGGTAGTACTGAAGCTTTCTTT
CASSTGGSTEAFF
>.|TRBJ2-7|TRBV12-3/TRBV12-4|few
TGTGCCAGCAGTCCCCCCCAGGGGCTATCCTACGAGCAGTACTTC
CASSPPQGLSYEQYF
>TRBD2|TRBJ2-1|TRBV2|.
TGTGCCAGCAATCCGGAGCCGGGAGGGCCTCACAATGAGCAGTTCTTC
CASNPEPGGPHNEQFF
>.|TRBJ2-7|TRBV27|many
TGTGCCAGCAGTTTAGGGCAGGGATTGATCAACGAGCAGTACTTC
CASSLGQGLINEQYF
>.|TRBJ2-7|TRBV5-5|few
TGTGCCAGCAGCTTGATTCTTGGGGGGACCTCCTACGAGCAGTACTTC
CASSLILGGTSYEQYF
>.|TRBJ1-6|TRBV7-9|.
TGTGCCAGCAACCGCCCAGGATCACCCCTCCACTTT
CASNRPGSPLHF
>TRBD2|TRBJ2-7|TRBV11-2|few
TGTGCCAGCAGCCCCACCGGGAGGGAAAGGCAGTACTTC
CASSPTGRERQYF
>.|TRBJ2-2|TRBV3-1|few
TGTGCCAGCAGCCGGACAGCAGGGCTGGGGCTGTTTTTT
CASSRTAGLGLFF
>.|TRBJ1-1|TRBV29-1|few
TGCAGCGTTGTTTCCTTTAGGGGAGGGAACACTGAAGCTTTCTTT
CSVVSFRGGNTEAFF
>.|TRBJ1-2|TRBV7-9|few
TGTGCCAGCAGCTTAGTCCTGGATAGCAGTGGCTACACCTTC
CASSLVLDSSGYTF
>.|TRBJ1-5|TRBV19|many
TGTGCCAGTAGTATGAGGGGGGCGGTTCAGCCCCAGCATTTT
CASSMRGAVQPQHF
>.|TRBJ2-3|TRBV28|few
TGTGCCAGCAGATGGGACACCGATACGCAGTATTTT
CASRWDTDTQYF
>TRBD2|TRBJ2-3|TRBV6-4|many
TGTGCCAGCAGTGAAACTAGCGGGGGGAGAGCAGATACGCAGTATTTT
CASSETSGGRADTQYF
>.|TRBJ2-6|TRBV28|.
TGTGCCAGCGCGGGGTATACCTCTGGGGCCAACGTCCTGACTTTC
CASAGYTSGANVLTF
>.|TRBJ1-6|TRBV28|few
TGTGCCAGCAGTTTAGCGACTTCACCCCTCCACTTT
CASSLATSPLHF
>TRBD2|TRBJ2-3|TRBV6-6|.
TGTGCCAGCAGCCACGGGACTAGTTCCGATACGCAGTATTTT
CASSHGTSSDTQYF
>TRBD1|TRBJ1-6|TRBV6-5|.
TGTGCCAGCAGGGGACAGAGCTCCTATAATTCACCCCTCCACTTT
CASRGQSSYNSPLHF
>TRBD1|TRBJ1-5|TRBV5-6|.
TGTGCCAGCAGCTTTGCGACAGGGGGTCAGCCCCAGCATTTT
CASSFATGGQPQHF
>TRBD1|TRBJ2-1|TRBV6-2/TRBV6-3|many
TGTGCCAGCAGTGGACAGGTCCTTTGGAATGAGCAGTTCTTC
CASSGQVLWNEQFF
>TRBD1|TRBJ1-5|TRBV5-6|.
TGTGCCAGCAGCTTGTCCGGGGACAGACAGCCCCAGCATTTT
CASSLSGDRQPQHF
>.|TRBJ1-5|TRBV6-5|few
TGTGCCAGCAGCCGGACATTTGATAGCAATCAGCCCCAGCATTTT
CASSRTFDSNQPQHF
>.|TRBJ2-3|TRBV6-6|many
TGTGCCAGCACCCCCGGGACGGTCACAGATACGCAGTATTTT
CASTPGTVTDTQYF
>TRBD2|TRBJ2-7|TRBV4-3|.
TGCGCCAGCAGCCACTCTAGCGGGAGTTTCGACGAGCAGTACTTC
CASSHSSGSFDEQYF
>.|TRBJ2-7|TRBV20-1|.
TGCAGTGCCCATCGCGAGACCCTGGTTAGGTACGAGCAGTACTTC
CSAHRETLVRYEQYF
>.|TRBJ2-1|TRBV12-5|.
TGTGCTAGTGGTTTGGAGTTCAATGAGCAGTTCTTC
CASGLEFNEQFF
>TRBD2|TRBJ2-1|TRBV5-6|once
TGTGCCAGCAGCCAACTAGCGGGAGGCCCATACAATGAGCAGTTCTTC
CASSQLAGGPYNEQFF
>.|TRBJ2-2|TRBV6-6|.
TGTGCCAGCAGGAAAGGACGGGACACCGGGGAGCTGTTTTTT
CASRKGRDTGELFF
>.|TRBJ2-1|TRBV7-6|.
TGTGCCAGCAGCCTAGGTGGAGGCGGGAACTCCTACAATGAGCAGTTCTTC
CASSLGGGGNSYNEQFF
>TRBD1|TRBJ2-7|TRBV25-1|.
TGTGCCAGCAGTGAGGGGACAGGAAAACCCTACGAGCAGTACTTC
CASSEGTGKPYEQYF
>.|TRBJ2-1|TRBV7-9|.
TGTGCCAGCAGCTGGGACGGATCCTACAATGAGCAGTTCTTC
CASSWDGSYNEQFF
>TRBD1|TRBJ2-7|TRBV2|few
TGTGCCAGCAGCCTCGGACAGGGCGTCCACGAGCAGTACTTC
CASSLGQGVHEQYF
>.|TRBJ2-2|TRBV5-1|few
TGCGCCAGCTTCCGAGGAGGGAATAACCCCGGGGAGCTGTTTTTT
CASFRGGNNPGELFF
>.|TRBJ2-7|TRBV2|.
TGTGCCAGCAGCGCCCCGGGCGAGCAGTACTTC
CASSAPGEQYF
>.|TRBJ2-1|TRBV20-1|.
TGCAGTGCTAGAGACTGGGACGGACCCTCCTTTCGATACAATGAGCAGTTCTTC
CSARDWDGPSFRYNEQFF
>.|TRBJ2-2|TRBV5-8|.
TGTGCCAGCAGCTTGGCTTTAGGGAAGGCAACCGGGGAGCTGTTTTTT
CASSLALGKATGELFF
>.|TRBJ2-7|TRBV27|few
TGTGCCAGCAGTCCAGGTCCAGAACCCTTTGAGCAGTACTTC
CASSPGPEPFEQYF
>TRBD2|TRBJ2-2|TRBV12-3/TRBV12-4|.
TGTGCCAGCAGCTCCTTCAGGGCGGGAGGCCCGAACACCGGGGAGCTGTTTTTT
CASSSFRAGGPNTGELFF
>.|TRBJ2-5|TRBV6-6|.
TGTGCCAGCAGACTCAGGGGTGACCAAGAGACCCAGTACTTC
CASRLRGDQETQYF
>.|TRBJ1-2|TRBV28|.
TGTGCCAGCAACGCTAACTATGGCTACACCTTC
CASNANYGYTF
>TRBD1|TRBJ2-4|TRBV6-2/TRBV6-3|few
TGTGCCAGCAGCGACAGGGGACACATTCAGTACTTC
CASSDRGHIQYF